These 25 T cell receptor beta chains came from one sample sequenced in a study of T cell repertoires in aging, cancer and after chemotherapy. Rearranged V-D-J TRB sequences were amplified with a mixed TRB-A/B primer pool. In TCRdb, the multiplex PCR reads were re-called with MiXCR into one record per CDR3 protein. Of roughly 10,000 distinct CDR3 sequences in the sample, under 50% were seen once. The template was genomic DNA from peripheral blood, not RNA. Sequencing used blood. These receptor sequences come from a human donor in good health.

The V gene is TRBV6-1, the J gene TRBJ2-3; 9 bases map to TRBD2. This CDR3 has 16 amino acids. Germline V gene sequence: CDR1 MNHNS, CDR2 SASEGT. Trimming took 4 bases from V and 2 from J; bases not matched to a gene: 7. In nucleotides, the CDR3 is TGTGCCAGCAGTGGCCGGCTAGCGGGGTTCACAGATACGCAGTATTTT. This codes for CASSGRLAGFTDTQYF.

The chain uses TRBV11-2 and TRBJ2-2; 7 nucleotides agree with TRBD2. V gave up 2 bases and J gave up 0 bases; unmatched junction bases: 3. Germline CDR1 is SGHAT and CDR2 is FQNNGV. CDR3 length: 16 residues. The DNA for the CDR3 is TGTGCCAGCAGCTTACGAGCGGGGACGAACACCGGGGAGCTGTTTTTT. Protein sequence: CASSLRAGTNTGELFF.

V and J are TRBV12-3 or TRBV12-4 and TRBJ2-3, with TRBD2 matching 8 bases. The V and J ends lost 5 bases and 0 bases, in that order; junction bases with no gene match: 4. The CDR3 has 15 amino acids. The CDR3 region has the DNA TGTGCCAGCAGTCGACCTAGCGGGAGCACAGATACGCAGTATTTT. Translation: CASSRPSGSTDTQYF.

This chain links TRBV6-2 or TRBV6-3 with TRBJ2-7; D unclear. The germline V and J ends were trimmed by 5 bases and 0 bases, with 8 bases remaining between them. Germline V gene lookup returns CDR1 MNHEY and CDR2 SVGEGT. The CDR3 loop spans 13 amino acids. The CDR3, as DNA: TGTGCCAGCAGTGTCGAGAACTCCTACGAGCAGTACTTC. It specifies CASSVENSYEQYF.

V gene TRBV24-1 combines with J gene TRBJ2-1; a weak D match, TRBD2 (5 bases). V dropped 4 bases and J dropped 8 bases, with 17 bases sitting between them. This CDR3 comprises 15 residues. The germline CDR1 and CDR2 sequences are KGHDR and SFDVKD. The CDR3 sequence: CATSERRLGVDEQFF. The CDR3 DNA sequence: TGTGCCACCAGTGAGAGGCGTTTGGGAGTGGATGAGCAGTTCTTC.

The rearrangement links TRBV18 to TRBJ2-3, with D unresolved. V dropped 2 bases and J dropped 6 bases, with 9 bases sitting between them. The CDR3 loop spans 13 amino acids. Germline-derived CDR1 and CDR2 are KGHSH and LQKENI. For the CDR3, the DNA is TGTGCCAGCTCACCAATCCATTCGGATACGCAGTATTTT. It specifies CASSPIHSDTQYF.

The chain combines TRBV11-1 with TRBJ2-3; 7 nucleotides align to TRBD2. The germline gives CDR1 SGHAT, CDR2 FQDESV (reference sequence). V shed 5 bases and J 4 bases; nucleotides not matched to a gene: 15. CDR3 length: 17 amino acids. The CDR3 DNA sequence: TGTGCCAGCAGCCCTCCGACTAGCCAGGGCCCGGCAGATACGCAGTATTTT. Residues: CASSPPTSQGPADTQYF.

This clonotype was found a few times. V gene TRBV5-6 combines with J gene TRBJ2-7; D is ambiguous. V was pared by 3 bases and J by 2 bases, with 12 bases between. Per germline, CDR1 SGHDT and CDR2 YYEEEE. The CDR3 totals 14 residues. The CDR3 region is CASSSGFGAYEQYF. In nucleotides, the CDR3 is TGTGCCAGCAGCTCGGGCTTCGGAGCCTACGAGCAGTACTTC.

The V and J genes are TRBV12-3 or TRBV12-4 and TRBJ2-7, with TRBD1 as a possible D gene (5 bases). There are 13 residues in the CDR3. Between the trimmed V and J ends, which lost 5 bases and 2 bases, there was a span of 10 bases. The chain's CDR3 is CASSRDSPYEQYF. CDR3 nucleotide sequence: TGTGCCAGCAGTCGAGACAGTCCCTACGAGCAGTACTTC.

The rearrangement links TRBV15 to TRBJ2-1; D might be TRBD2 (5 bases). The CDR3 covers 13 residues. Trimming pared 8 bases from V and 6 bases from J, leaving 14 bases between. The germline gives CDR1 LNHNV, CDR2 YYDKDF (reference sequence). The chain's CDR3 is CATPPRARNEQFF. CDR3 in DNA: TGTGCCACCCCCCCGAGGGCGCGCAATGAGCAGTTCTTC.

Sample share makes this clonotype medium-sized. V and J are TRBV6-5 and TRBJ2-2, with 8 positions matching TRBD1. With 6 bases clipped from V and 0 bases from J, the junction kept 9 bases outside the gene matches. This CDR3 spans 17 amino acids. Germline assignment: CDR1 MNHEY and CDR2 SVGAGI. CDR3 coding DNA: TGTGCCAGCAGCAAACGGTCAGGGGGCGCGAACACCGGGGAGCTGTTTTTT. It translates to CASSKRSGGANTGELFF.

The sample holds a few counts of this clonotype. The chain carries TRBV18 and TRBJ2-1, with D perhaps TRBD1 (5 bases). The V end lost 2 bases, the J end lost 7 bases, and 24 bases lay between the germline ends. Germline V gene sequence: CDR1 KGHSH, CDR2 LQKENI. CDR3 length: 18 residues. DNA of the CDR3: TGTGCCAGCTCACCATATACCGTTGCAGGGCATTCGAGGAATGAGCAGTTCTTC. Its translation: CASSPYTVAGHSRNEQFF.

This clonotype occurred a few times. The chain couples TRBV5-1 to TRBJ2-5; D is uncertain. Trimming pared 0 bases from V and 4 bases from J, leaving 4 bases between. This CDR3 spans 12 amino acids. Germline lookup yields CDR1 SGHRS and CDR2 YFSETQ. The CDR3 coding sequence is TGCGCCAGCAGCTTGGTCCCAGAGACCCAGTACTTC. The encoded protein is CASSLVPETQYF.

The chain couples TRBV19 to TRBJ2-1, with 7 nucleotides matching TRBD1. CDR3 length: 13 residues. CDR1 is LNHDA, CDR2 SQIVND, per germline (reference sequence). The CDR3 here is CGTRDSSYNEQFF. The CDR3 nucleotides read TGTGGGACCCGGGACAGCTCCTACAATGAGCAGTTCTTC.

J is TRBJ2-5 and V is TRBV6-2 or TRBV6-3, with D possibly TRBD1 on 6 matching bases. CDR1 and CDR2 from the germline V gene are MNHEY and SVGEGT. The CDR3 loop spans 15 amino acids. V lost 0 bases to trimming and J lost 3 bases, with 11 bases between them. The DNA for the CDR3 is TGTGCCAGCAGTTACTCGATTAACAGGGAAGAGACCCAGTACTTC. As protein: CASSYSINREETQYF.

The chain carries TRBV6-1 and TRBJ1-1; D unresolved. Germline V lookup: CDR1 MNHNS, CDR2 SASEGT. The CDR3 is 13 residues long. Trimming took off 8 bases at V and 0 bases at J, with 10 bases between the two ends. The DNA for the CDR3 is TGTGCCAGCGCAAGGACGTTGAACACTGAAGCTTTCTTT. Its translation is CASARTLNTEAFF.

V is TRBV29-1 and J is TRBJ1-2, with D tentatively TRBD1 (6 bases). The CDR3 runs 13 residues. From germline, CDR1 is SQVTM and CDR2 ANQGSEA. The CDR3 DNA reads TGCAGTTCCAGGGGCGGGGGCGACTATGGCTACACCTTC. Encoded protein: CSSRGGGDYGYTF.

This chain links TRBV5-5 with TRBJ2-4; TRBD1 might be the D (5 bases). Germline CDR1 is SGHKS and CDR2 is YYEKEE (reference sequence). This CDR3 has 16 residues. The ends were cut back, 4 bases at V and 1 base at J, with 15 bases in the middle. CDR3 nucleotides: TGTGCCAGCAGCGGCCCGGACACATGGGCCAAAAACATTCAGTACTTC. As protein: CASSGPDTWAKNIQYF. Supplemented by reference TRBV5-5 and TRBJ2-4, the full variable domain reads DAGVTQSPTHLIKTRGQQVTLRCSPISGHKSVSWYQQVLGQGPQFIFQYYEKEERGRGNFPDRFSARQFPNYSSELNVNALLLGDSALYLCASSGPDTWAKNIQYFGAGTRLSVL.

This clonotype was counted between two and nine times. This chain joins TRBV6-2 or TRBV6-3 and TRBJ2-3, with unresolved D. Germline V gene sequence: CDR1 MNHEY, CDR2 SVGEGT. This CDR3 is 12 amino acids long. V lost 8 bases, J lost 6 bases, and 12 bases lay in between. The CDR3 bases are TGTGCCAGCGGGTTAACTCGGGATACGCAGTATTTT. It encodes CASGLTRDTQYF.

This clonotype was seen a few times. CDR3 sequence (DNA): TGTGCCAGCAGCCTCGGACTAGCGGACAGCTCCTACAATGAGCAGTTCTTC. Translating it yields CASSLGLADSSYNEQFF. The chain combines TRBV11-1 with TRBJ2-1; 10 bases map to TRBD2. This CDR3 region has 17 residues. Germline CDR1 and CDR2: SGHAT and FQDESV (reference sequence). Trimming at V came to 5 bases and at J to 0 bases, leaving 7 bases not matched to a gene.

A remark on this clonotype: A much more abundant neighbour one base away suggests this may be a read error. CDR3: CSVVAGGEQYF. CDR3 nucleotide sequence: TGCAGCGTTGTAGCCGGGGGGGAGCAGTACTTC. The J gene is TRBJ2-7, the V gene TRBV29-1, with TRBD2 matching 7 bases. Looked up from germline, CDR1 is SQVTM and CDR2 is ANQGSEA. The ends lost 4 bases at V and 7 bases at J; junction bases unmatched: 4. The CDR3 is 11 amino acids.

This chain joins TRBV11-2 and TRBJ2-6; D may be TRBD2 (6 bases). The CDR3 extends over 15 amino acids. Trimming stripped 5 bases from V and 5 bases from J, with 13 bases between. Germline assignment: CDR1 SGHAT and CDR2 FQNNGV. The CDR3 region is CASSLSSVRANVLTF. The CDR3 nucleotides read TGTGCCAGCAGCCTCTCTAGCGTCCGGGCCAACGTCCTGACTTTC.

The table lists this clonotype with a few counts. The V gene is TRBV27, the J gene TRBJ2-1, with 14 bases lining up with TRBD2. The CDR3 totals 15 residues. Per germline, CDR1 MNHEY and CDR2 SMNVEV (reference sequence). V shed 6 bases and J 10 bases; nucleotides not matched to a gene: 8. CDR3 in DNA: TGTGCCAGCAGAATGGGACTAGCGGGGGAGGGGGAGCAGTTCTTC. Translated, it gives CASRMGLAGEGEQFF.

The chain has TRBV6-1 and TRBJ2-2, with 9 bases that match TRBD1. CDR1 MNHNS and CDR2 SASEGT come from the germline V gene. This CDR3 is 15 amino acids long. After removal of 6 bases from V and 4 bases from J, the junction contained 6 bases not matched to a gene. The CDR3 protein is CASSVTGGSTGELFF. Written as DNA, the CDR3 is TGTGCCAGCAGCGTTACAGGGGGCAGCACCGGGGAGCTGTTTTTT.

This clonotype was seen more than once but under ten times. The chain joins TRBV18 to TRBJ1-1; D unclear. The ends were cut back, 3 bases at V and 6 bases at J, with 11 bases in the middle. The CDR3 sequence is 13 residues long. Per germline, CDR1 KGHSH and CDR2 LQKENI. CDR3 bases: TGTGCCAGCTCACCCATGAGGGCTCCTGAAGCTTTCTTT. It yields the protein CASSPMRAPEAFF.